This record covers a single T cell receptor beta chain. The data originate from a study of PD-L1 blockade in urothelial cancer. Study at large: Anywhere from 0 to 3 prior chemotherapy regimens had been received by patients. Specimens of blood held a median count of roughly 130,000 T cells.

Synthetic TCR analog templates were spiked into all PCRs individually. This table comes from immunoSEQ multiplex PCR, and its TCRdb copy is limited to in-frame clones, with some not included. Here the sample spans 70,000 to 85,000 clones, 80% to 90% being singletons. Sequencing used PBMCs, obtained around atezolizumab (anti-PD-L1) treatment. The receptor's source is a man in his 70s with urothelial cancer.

CDR3 region: CASSFLAGGSGEQYF. The CDR3 DNA is TGTGCCAGCAGTTTTCTAGCGGGAGGGAGCGGCGAGCAGTACTTC. The J gene is TRBJ2-7, the V gene TRBV27; 12 nucleotides line up with TRBD2. The CDR3 extends over 15 amino acids. Per germline, CDR1 MNHEY and CDR2 SMNVEV (reference sequence). Trimming at V came to 3 bases and at J to 6 bases, leaving 6 bases not matched to a gene.